Listed below are T cell receptor beta chains from one sample, sequenced in a study of early T cells in non-severe SARS-CoV-2 infection. A single record per CDR3 protein comes from TCRdb applying MiXCR to the 5' RACE reads. The profile covers 35,000 to 45,000 distinct CDR3 sequences, with about 5.2% appearing a single time and 6% to 7% taken by the ten largest. Sequenced material: whole blood, taken at baseline. All receptors come from an adult who was a healthcare worker with PCR-confirmed SARS-CoV-2 infection or an uninfected control (not recorded which). CDR3s include the opening cysteine and the closing phenylalanine or tryptophan. D genes are given only for firm matches. The listing skips clone size in some rows; elsewhere it reads once, few, many or a size class.

CDR3: CASSWTGGSYEQYF; DNA: TGTGCCAGCAGTTGGACAGGGGGCTCCTACGAGCAGTACTTC; D: TRBD1; V: TRBV12-3/TRBV12-4; J: TRBJ2-7; size: medium-sized
CDR3: CASSSWTALSGHGYTF; DNA: TGTGCCAGCAGTTCCTGGACAGCGCTATCCGGCCATGGCTACACCTTC; D: -; V: TRBV12-3/TRBV12-4; J: TRBJ1-2; size: many
CDR3: CASRGLAGVDTQYF; DNA: TGTGCCAGTAGGGGACTAGCGGGAGTGGATACGCAGTATTTT; D: TRBD2; V: TRBV19; J: TRBJ2-3; size: many
CDR3: CASSRRTGELFF; DNA: TGTGCCAGCAGTAGGAGGACCGGGGAGCTGTTTTTT; D: -; V: TRBV6-5; J: TRBJ2-2; size: many
CDR3: CASSLRARGTEAFF; DNA: TGTGCCAGCAGCTTACGGGCCCGGGGGACTGAAGCTTTCTTT; D: -; V: TRBV7-9; J: TRBJ1-1; size: many
CDR3: CASSSTSVTDTQYF; DNA: TGTGCCAGCAGTTCGACTAGCGTAACAGATACGCAGTATTTT; D: TRBD2; V: TRBV7-9; J: TRBJ2-3; size: many
CDR3: CASSDTAWAFF; DNA: TGCGCCAGCAGTGATACGGCGTGGGCTTTCTTT; D: -; V: TRBV10-2; J: TRBJ1-1; size: many
CDR3: CASSLNRGGPRQFF; DNA: TGTGCCAGCAGTTTAAATAGAGGCGGGCCTCGGCAGTTCTTC; D: -; V: TRBV12-3/TRBV12-4; J: TRBJ2-1; size: many
CDR3: CASSQIPGGTGELFF; DNA: TGTGCCAGCAGCCAAATACCGGGAGGCACCGGGGAGCTGTTTTTT; D: TRBD2; V: TRBV14; J: TRBJ2-2; size: -
CDR3: CASSEAGTSGAIQYF; DNA: TGTGCCAGCAGTGAAGCAGGGACTAGCGGAGCTATTCAGTACTTC; D: TRBD2; V: TRBV2; J: TRBJ2-4; size: many
CDR3: CSAEQGAGSPLHF; DNA: TGCAGTGCAGAACAGGGGGCCGGTTCACCCCTCCACTTT; D: TRBD1; V: TRBV20-1; J: TRBJ1-6; size: many
CDR3: CSAPSRVAGNTIYF; DNA: TGCAGTGCCCCTTCGCGGGTAGCAGGAAACACCATATATTTT; D: -; V: TRBV20-1; J: TRBJ1-3; size: many
CDR3: CASSLLTVQETQYF; DNA: TGTGCCAGCAGTTTACTGACAGTTCAAGAGACCCAGTACTTC; D: -; V: TRBV28; J: TRBJ2-5; size: -
CDR3: CSAAGTSGSFGTDTQYF; DNA: TGCAGTGCGGCCGGGACTAGCGGGAGCTTTGGCACAGATACGCAGTATTTT; D: TRBD2; V: TRBV20-1; J: TRBJ2-3; size: few
CDR3: CASSWGLGSYNEQFF; DNA: TGTGCCAGCAGCTGGGGACTGGGCTCCTACAATGAGCAGTTCTTC; D: -; V: TRBV11-2; J: TRBJ2-1; size: many
CDR3: CASSERTSGGTLYEQYF; DNA: TGTGCCAGCAGTGAAAGGACTAGCGGAGGGACTCTGTACGAGCAGTACTTC; D: TRBD2; V: TRBV2; J: TRBJ2-7; size: -
CDR3: CASSSHLTWLGYTF; DNA: TGTGCCAGCAGCTCCCACCTGACCTGGCTGGGCTACACCTTC; D: -; V: TRBV12-3/TRBV12-4; J: TRBJ1-2; size: many
CDR3: CASSIDNEQFF; DNA: TGTGCCAGCAGCATCGACAATGAGCAGTTCTTC; D: -; V: TRBV13; J: TRBJ2-1; size: few
CDR3: CASSSDVRGQYF; DNA: TGTGCCAGCAGCTCAGATGTCCGCGGGCAGTACTTC; D: -; V: TRBV28; J: TRBJ2-7; size: many
CDR3: CASKEGLAGIEQFF; DNA: TGTGCCAGCAAGGAGGGACTAGCTGGTATTGAGCAGTTCTTC; D: TRBD2; V: TRBV28; J: TRBJ2-1; size: many
CDR3: CSAFGPGTGLGTGELFF; DNA: TGCAGTGCCTTCGGACCCGGGACAGGGTTGGGCACCGGGGAGCTGTTTTTT; D: TRBD1; V: TRBV20-1; J: TRBJ2-2; size: few
CDR3: CASSLRGRFETQYF; DNA: TGTGCCAGCAGCTTAAGAGGCCGTTTTGAGACCCAGTACTTC; D: -; V: TRBV7-2; J: TRBJ2-5; size: many